This TCR beta chain was retrieved from a study of a mutant IDH1 vaccine in newly diagnosed glioma. Study-wide background: Patients were started on vaccination 4-6 weeks after radiotherapy alone, or with temozolomide cycles.

With 0 bases removed from V and 11 bases from J, the gap between germline ends came to 14 bases. Germline loops: CDR1 KGHSH, CDR2 LQKENI. This CDR3 is 14 amino acids long. As for this clone: Its antigen is not identified.

The data were produced by immunoSEQ multiplex PCR, yet TCRdb's version contains in-frame clones alone and is incomplete. The sample holds fewer than 40,000 clones, roughly 50% seen once. This sample's time point: week 5, during vaccination. Topical imiquimod accompanied each vaccine dose, which consisted of 300 ug of mutant IDH1 20-mer peptide. The sequence came from a woman between 18 and 29 years old with glioma. The input for sequencing was PBMCs, taken from a glioma patient whose treatment included an IDH1 peptide vaccine. V and J are TRBV18 and TRBJ1-5; D is unclear. The CDR3 DNA sequence: TGTGCCAGCTCACCACCAGGCCGGACGGATACCCAGCATTTT. Its protein is CASSPPGRTDTQHF.